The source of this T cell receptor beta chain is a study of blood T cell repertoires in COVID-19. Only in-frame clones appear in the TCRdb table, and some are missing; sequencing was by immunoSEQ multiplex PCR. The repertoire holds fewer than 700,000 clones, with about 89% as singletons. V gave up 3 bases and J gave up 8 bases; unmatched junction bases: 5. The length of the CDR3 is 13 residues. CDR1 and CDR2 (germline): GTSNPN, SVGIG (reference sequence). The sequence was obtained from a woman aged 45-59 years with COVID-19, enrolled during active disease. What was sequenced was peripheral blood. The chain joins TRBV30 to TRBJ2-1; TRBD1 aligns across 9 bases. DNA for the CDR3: TGTGCCTGGAGACGGACAGGGGAAGATGAGCAGTTCTTC. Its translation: CAWRRTGEDEQFF.